These T cell receptor beta chains were read from a single sample in a study of tumor-infiltrating lymphocytes in primary liver carcinoma. TCRdb independently ran MiXCR on the multiplex PCR reads; one entry per CDR3 protein. Of more than 70,000 distinct CDR3 sequences in the sample, over 60% were seen once. Source material: liver tumor tissue from sampling region 1. Every receptor here comes from a man aged 35 to 55 with primary liver carcinoma and hepatitis B virus infection. Both conserved end residues are part of each CDR3. The order of the fields is CDR3 protein, CDR3 DNA, clone size, V gene, D gene, J gene. The D gene is left open where the match is weak. Rows give clone size only sometimes, using once, few, many, or a class for an expanded clone.

cdr3_aa: CNVDMDGSYEQYF; cdr3_nt: TGCAACGTTGACATGGACGGATCCTACGAGCAGTACTTC; clone_size: .; v_call: TRBV29-1; d_call: .; j_call: TRBJ2-7
cdr3_aa: CATSSSWDANENLFF; cdr3_nt: TGTGCCACCAGTAGCAGCTGGGACGCTAATGAAAACCTGTTTTTT; clone_size: .; v_call: TRBV24-1; d_call: .; j_call: TRBJ1-4
cdr3_aa: CASNLSVGISYGQYF; cdr3_nt: TGTGCCAGCAACCTATCTGTGGGAATCTCCTACGGGCAGTACTTC; clone_size: .; v_call: TRBV11-2; d_call: .; j_call: TRBJ2-7
cdr3_aa: CASTSYHRTGTVANEHYF; cdr3_nt: TGTGCCAGCACTTCCTACCACCGGACCGGGACAGTAGCCAACGAGCACTACTTC; clone_size: .; v_call: TRBV28; d_call: TRBD1; j_call: TRBJ2-7
cdr3_aa: CTSSNGQSHSGANILTF; cdr3_nt: TGTACCAGCAGCAACGGACAGTCTCACTCTGGGGCCAACATCCTGACTTTC; clone_size: .; v_call: TRBV7-9; d_call: .; j_call: TRBJ2-6
cdr3_aa: CASSGLSRDTYQPQQF; cdr3_nt: TGTGCCAGCAGTGGCCTATCCCGGGACACGTATCAGCCCCAGCAATTT; clone_size: .; v_call: TRBV6-4; d_call: .; j_call: TRBJ1-5
cdr3_aa: CSVRLGRSTDTQYF; cdr3_nt: TGCAGCGTCCGACTCGGGAGGTCCACAGATACGCAGTATTTT; clone_size: medium-sized; v_call: TRBV29-1; d_call: TRBD2; j_call: TRBJ2-3
cdr3_aa: CASSQPAGAPYGYTF; cdr3_nt: TGCGCCAGCAGCCAACCTGCCGGGGCCCCCTATGGCTACACCTTC; clone_size: .; v_call: TRBV4-1; d_call: .; j_call: TRBJ1-2
cdr3_aa: CSAYWETGSYEQYF; cdr3_nt: TGCAGCGCTTATTGGGAGACTGGCTCCTACGAGCAGTACTTC; clone_size: once; v_call: TRBV29-1; d_call: .; j_call: TRBJ2-7
cdr3_aa: CASSYSQGNTEAFF; cdr3_nt: TGTGCCAGCAGTTACTCACAGGGGAACACTGAAGCTTTCTTT; clone_size: many; v_call: TRBV6-5; d_call: .; j_call: TRBJ1-1
cdr3_aa: CSAILVSPLSDNVQFF; cdr3_nt: TGCAGTGCCATTCTCGTGAGTCCCCTAAGCGACAATGTGCAGTTCTTC; clone_size: .; v_call: TRBV20-1; d_call: .; j_call: TRBJ2-1
cdr3_aa: CSVDEGGDRDEQYF; cdr3_nt: TGCAGCGTTGATGAGGGTGGAGACCGGGACGAGCAGTACTTC; clone_size: .; v_call: TRBV29-1; d_call: .; j_call: TRBJ2-7
cdr3_aa: CGGLTGGTDTQYF; cdr3_nt: TGCGGCGGACTAACGGGAGGGACAGATACGCAGTATTTT; clone_size: .; v_call: TRBV29-1; d_call: TRBD2; j_call: TRBJ2-3
cdr3_aa: CASRPQEGAGTGELFF; cdr3_nt: TGTGCCAGTAGACCTCAGGAGGGGGCGGGCACCGGGGAGCTGTTTTTT; clone_size: .; v_call: TRBV19; d_call: .; j_call: TRBJ2-2
cdr3_aa: CVISARLEIQYF; cdr3_nt: TGTGTCATCAGTGCTAGGTTGGAGATCCAGTACTTC; clone_size: .; v_call: TRBV10-3; d_call: .; j_call: TRBJ2-5
cdr3_aa: CASSSPGQGLAQPQHF; cdr3_nt: TGTGCCAGCAGTTCGCCGGGACAGGGGTTGGCTCAGCCCCAGCATTTT; clone_size: .; v_call: TRBV28; d_call: TRBD1; j_call: TRBJ1-5
cdr3_aa: CGVDYGGLEQETQYF; cdr3_nt: TGCGGCGTTGATTATGGTGGGTTGGAACAAGAGACCCAGTACTTC; clone_size: .; v_call: TRBV29-1; d_call: .; j_call: TRBJ2-5
cdr3_aa: CASSVGTSTLTDTQYF; cdr3_nt: TGTGCCAGCAGCGTCGGGACTAGCACACTAACAGATACGCAGTATTTT; clone_size: .; v_call: TRBV11-1; d_call: TRBD2; j_call: TRBJ2-3
cdr3_aa: CAISALRPGRGFGEWYF; cdr3_nt: TGTGCCATCAGTGCCCTTCGCCCGGGACGGGGGTTCGGCGAGTGGTACTTC; clone_size: .; v_call: TRBV10-3; d_call: .; j_call: TRBJ2-7
cdr3_aa: CASSQGGVGSKGYAF; cdr3_nt: TGTGCCAGCAGCCAAGGAGGAGTCGGGTCGAAAGGCTACGCCTTC; clone_size: .; v_call: TRBV14; d_call: .; j_call: TRBJ1-2
cdr3_aa: CSHTSGSRETQNF; cdr3_nt: TGCAGCCATACTAGTGGGAGTCGAGAGACCCAGAACTTC; clone_size: .; v_call: TRBV29-1; d_call: .; j_call: TRBJ2-5
cdr3_aa: CASSFGTGTANTEAFF; cdr3_nt: TGTGCCAGCAGCTTTGGGACCGGGACAGCGAATACTGAAGCTTTCTTT; clone_size: once; v_call: TRBV5-4; d_call: TRBD1; j_call: TRBJ1-1